This TCR beta chain was sequenced in a study of T cells after yellow fever vaccination. Findings and limits, study-wide: The appearance of a small share of clonotypes in both CD4 and CD8 compartments was observed. Post-booster samples contained most primary-vaccination clones (roughly 96% CD4, around 88% CD8). The secondary T-cell response peaked on day 5, not day 15, but was weaker.

There are a few counts of this clonotype. Its cognate antigen is unknown. UMIs and a universal primer site were added when TCR cDNA was made by 5'RACE template switching. TCRdb re-analysed the 5' RACE reads in MiXCR, keeping a single row per CDR3 protein. This table has a few hundred thousand distinct CDR3 sequences, about 17% appearing once. CDR1 and CDR2 (germline): SGHRS, YFSETQ. The CDR3 spans 13 residues. Trimming took 0 bases from V and 7 from J, leaving 10 bases between them. The chain recombines TRBV5-1 with TRBJ1-1; TRBD1 might be the D (5 bases). This specimen was PBMCs, taken before the yellow fever booster vaccination. This sequence originates from a man between 18 and 35 years old who received the YFV17D yellow fever vaccine. This CDR3 is CASSLGGPSEAFF. The DNA of the CDR3 is TGCGCCAGCAGCTTGGGGGGACCAAGTGAAGCTTTCTTT.